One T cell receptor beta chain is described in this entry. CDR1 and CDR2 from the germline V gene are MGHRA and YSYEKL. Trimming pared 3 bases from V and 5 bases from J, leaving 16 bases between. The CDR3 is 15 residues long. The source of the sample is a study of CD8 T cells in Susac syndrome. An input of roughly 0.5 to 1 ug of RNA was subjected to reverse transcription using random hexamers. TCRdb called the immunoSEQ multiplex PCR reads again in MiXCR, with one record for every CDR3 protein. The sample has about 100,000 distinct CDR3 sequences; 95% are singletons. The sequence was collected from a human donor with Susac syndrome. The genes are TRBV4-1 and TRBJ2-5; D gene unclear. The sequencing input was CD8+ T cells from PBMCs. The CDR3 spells CASSHPAPPWETQYF. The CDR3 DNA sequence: TGCGCCAGCAGCCATCCCGCGCCTCCGTGGGAGACCCAGTACTTC.